This TCR beta chain was retrieved from a study of identical twins (dated by TCRdb to the mid-2010s). In terms of the full investigation: TCR alpha and beta repertoires from monozygotic twins, unrelated adults of various ages and cord blood were deep-sequenced to test whether fetal clonotypes persist. To rule out contamination, replicate twin experiments were performed at different times with different library preparation protocols.

Broad study findings and their caveats: The excess sharing between twins in beta out-of-frame sequences was weaker because fewer shared sequences reduced the signal-to-noise ratio. Because the same donors could not be followed over many years, the conclusions relied on cross-sectional statistical analysis. Fewer insertions were carried by abundant cord blood beta clonotypes; a weaker similar trend was observed in young adult naive repertoires, while no such trend was observed in memory repertoires. Invariant T cells such as MAIT and iNKT could partly confound zero-insertion analyses, though diverse VJ usage argued against this for most clonotypes. In monozygotic twins, recombination models systematically underestimated out-of-frame TCR alpha sharing, but the models matched the sharing seen between unrelated individuals. Compared with coincidental sharing between unrelated individuals, out-of-frame TCR alpha sequences shared between twins had an excess of sequences with low generation probability.

This clonotype was picked up a small number of times. No antigen is known for it. Base qualities are not at hand, and no much larger clone is one base apart. Library preparation used 5' RACE. Reads for this sample came from an Illumina HiSeq 2000. Template switching added a universal primer binding site, and the final cDNA carried a unique molecular identifier that allowed TCR cDNA molecules to be counted accurately. Specific primers in the conserved constant-segment region were used to synthesize first-strand cDNA for the TCR alpha and beta chains. To control for contamination, each cDNA library was double barcoded with a SMART-Mk sample barcode plus Illumina barcodes. TruSeq adapter sequences along with Illumina sample barcodes were introduced in two successive PCR steps. Sequencing of the TCR alpha and beta cDNA libraries was done on the Illumina HiSeq platform using custom primers. Processing in the source paper ran as follows. Unique molecular identifiers were extracted from raw reads with MiGEC, and CDR3 positions were determined with MiXCR. Recombination models were inferred per individual with the repgenHMM and IGoR tools using an EM algorithm. The tcR package in R was used for shared clonotype analysis, with sharing normalized by the product of cloneset sizes. To study raw recombination without the effects of thymic and clonal selection, out-of-frame nonproductive sequences were analyzed. The public reads were reprocessed in TCRdb via fastp at Q25 and MiXCR, keeping in-frame beta chains. Under each unique CDR3 protein, matching rows form one entry showing the most common genes and DNA. TCRdb, rather than the study authors, made the V and J calls. Counted in this sample were roughly 1.6 million distinct CDR3 sequences; about 30% of them appeared once. The ten largest account for around 0.3% of the sample.

The germline V gene (reference sequence) gives CDR1 as DFQATT and CDR2 as SNEGSKA. The CDR3 goes from the cysteine to the phenylalanine over 13 residues. Only the CDR3 part of the read is kept: 39 bases, read in frame from the first base. V is reduced by 4 bases and J by 12 bases, leaving a spacing of 19 bases between them. Every donor in the study was a healthy Caucasian. This clonotype was obtained from a newborn girl in good health. This chain joins TRBV20-1 to TRBJ2-1; D gene: possibly TRBD1, on 5 matching bases. The specimen was cord blood. The CDR3: CSAIGQAPQGQFF. The sequenced DNA: TGCAGTGCTATCGGACAAGCCCCTCAGGGGCAGTTCTTC.